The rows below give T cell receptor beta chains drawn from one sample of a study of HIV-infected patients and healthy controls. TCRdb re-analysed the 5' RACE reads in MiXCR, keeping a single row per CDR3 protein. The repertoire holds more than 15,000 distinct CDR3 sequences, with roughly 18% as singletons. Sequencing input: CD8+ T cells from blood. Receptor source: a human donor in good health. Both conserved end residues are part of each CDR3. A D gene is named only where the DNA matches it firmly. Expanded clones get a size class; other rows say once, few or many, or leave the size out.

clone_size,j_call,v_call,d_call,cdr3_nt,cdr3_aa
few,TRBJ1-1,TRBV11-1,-,TGTGCCAGCAGCCAGGACAGAATGAACACTGAAGCTTTCTTT,CASSQDRMNTEAFF
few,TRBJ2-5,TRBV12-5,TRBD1,TGTGCTAGTGGTCCAAACCCCCGGGACAGGGTTGAAGAGACCCAGTACTTC,CASGPNPRDRVEETQYF
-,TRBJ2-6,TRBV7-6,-,TGTGCCAGCAGCCGCCAAGGGGACTCTGGGGCCAACGTCCTGACTTTC,CASSRQGDSGANVLTF
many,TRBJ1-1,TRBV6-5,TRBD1,TGTGCCAGCAGTTACGCAGGGGGCGTAACTGAAGCTTTCTTT,CASSYAGGVTEAFF
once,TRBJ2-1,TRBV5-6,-,TGTGCCAGCAGCTTGGGCGGCTACAATGAGCAGTTCTTC,CASSLGGYNEQFF
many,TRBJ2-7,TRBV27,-,TGTGCCAGCAGTTTGGGTAGAGTCTACGAGCAGTACTTC,CASSLGRVYEQYF
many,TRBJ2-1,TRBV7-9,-,TGTGCCAGCAGCGTCCGGAACAATGAGCAGTTCTTC,CASSVRNNEQFF
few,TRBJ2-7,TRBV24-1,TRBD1,TGTGCCACCAGTGATCGGACAGGGACCTCCTACGAGCAGTACTTC,CATSDRTGTSYEQYF
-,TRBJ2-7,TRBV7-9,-,TGTGCCAGCAGTTCGACCAGGAACGAGCAGTACTTC,CASSSTRNEQYF
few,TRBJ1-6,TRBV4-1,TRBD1,TGCGCCAGCAGCCAAGGACAGGGTTCACCCCTCCACTTT,CASSQGQGSPLHF
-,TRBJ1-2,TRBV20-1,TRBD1,TGCAGTGCTAGAGATGCCCAGGGGGCAAGTTATTATGGCTACACCTTC,CSARDAQGASYYGYTF
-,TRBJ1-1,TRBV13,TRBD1,TGTGCCAGCAGACCACAGGGGATGAACACTGAAGCTTTCTTT,CASRPQGMNTEAFF
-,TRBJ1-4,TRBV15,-,TGTGCCACCAGCAGAGCGGGGAGAACTAATGAAAAACTGTTTTTT,CATSRAGRTNEKLFF
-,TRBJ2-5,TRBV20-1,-,TGCAGTGCTAGAGAACTATCGGGCGGGACCCAGTACTTC,CSARELSGGTQYF
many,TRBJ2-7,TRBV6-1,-,TGTGCCAGCAGTGAATACCGAAAACGCCCCCCGGGGTACTTC,CASSEYRKRPPGYF
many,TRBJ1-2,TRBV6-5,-,TGTGCCAGCAGTTACGGAGGAAATGGCTACACCTTC,CASSYGGNGYTF
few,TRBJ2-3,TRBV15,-,TGTGCCACCAGCAGAGAAGGGGCTCAATCGGATACGCAGTATTTT,CATSREGAQSDTQYF
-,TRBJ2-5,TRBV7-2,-,TGTGCCAGCAGCTTATTGAGAGTGCCCAGACAAGAGACCCAGTACTTC,CASSLLRVPRQETQYF
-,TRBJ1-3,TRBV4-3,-,TGCGCCAGCAGCCAAGCTGGGGGATCCGGAAACACCATATATTTT,CASSQAGGSGNTIYF
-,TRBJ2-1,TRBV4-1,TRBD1,TGCGCCAGCAGTCAGGGGACAGGGGCAAGGAATGAGCAGTTCTTC,CASSQGTGARNEQFF
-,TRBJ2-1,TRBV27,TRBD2,TGTGCCAGCAGTATTCTGACTAGCGGTTACTCCTACAATGAGCAGTTCTTC,CASSILTSGYSYNEQFF
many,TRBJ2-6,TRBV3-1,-,TGTGCCAGCAGCCAAGATCTGAGGGCCATTAGAGCTGGGGCCAACGTCCTGACTTTC,CASSQDLRAIRAGANVLTF
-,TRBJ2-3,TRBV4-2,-,TGTGCCAGCAGCCAAGATCCCGGGAGTGCCACAGATACGCAGTATTTT,CASSQDPGSATDTQYF
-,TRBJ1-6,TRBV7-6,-,TGTGCCAGCAGCTTCCTACAAGTCCCTAATTCACCCCTCCACTTT,CASSFLQVPNSPLHF
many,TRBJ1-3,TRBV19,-,TGTGCCAGTAGGACCGGGACACACTCTGGAAACACCATATATTTT,CASRTGTHSGNTIYF
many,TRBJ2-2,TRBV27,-,TGTGCCAGCAGTTTGGCAGCGAACACCGGGGAGCTGTTTTTT,CASSLAANTGELFF
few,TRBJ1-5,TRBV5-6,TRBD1,TGTGCCAGCAGCTTCGGACAGGGCGGAGTGCCCCAGCATTTT,CASSFGQGGVPQHF
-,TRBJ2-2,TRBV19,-,TGTGCCAGTAGTATCGCGTGGGGGAACACCGGGGAGCTGTTTTTT,CASSIAWGNTGELFF
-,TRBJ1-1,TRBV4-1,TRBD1,TGCGCCAGCAGCCCGACAGGGCTGAACACTGAAGCTTTCTTT,CASSPTGLNTEAFF
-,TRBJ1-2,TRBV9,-,TGTGCCAGCAGCGTAGGGGCCCGGGGGCCGGGTTATGGCTACACCTTC,CASSVGARGPGYGYTF
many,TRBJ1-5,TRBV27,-,TGTGCCAGCAGTTTACTCGCCGGTAGCAATCAGCCCCAGCATTTT,CASSLLAGSNQPQHF
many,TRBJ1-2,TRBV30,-,TGTGCCTGGAGTGCTCTAGGGGGGGGAAACAGCTATGGCTACACCTTC,CAWSALGGGNSYGYTF
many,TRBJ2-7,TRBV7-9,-,TGTGCCAGCAGCCCGGTGACCGGGCGAGACCACGAGCAGTACTTC,CASSPVTGRDHEQYF
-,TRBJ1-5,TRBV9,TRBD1,TGTGCCAGCAGCGTCGGACAGGGGGCCGGTCAGCCCCAGCATTTT,CASSVGQGAGQPQHF
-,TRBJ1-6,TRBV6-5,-,TGTGCCAGCAGTTACCAGCGAAGCTCCTATAATTCACCCCTCCACTTT,CASSYQRSSYNSPLHF
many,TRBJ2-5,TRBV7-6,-,TGTGCCAGCAGCCCAAGACTGGGTTCCCAAGAGACCCAGTACTTC,CASSPRLGSQETQYF
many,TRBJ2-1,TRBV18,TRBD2,TGTGCCAGCTCACGTCAACAGTTGACGAGCGGGGGGATTTACAATGAGCAGTTCTTC,CASSRQQLTSGGIYNEQFF
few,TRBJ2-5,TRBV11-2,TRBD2,TGTGCCAGCAGCCCGAGGCTAGCGGGAGGGATAGAGACCCAGTACTTC,CASSPRLAGGIETQYF
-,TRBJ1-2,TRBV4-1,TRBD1,TGCGCCAGCAGCCAAGAAGGGGACAGGGACTATGGCTACACCTTC,CASSQEGDRDYGYTF
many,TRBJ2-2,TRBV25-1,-,TGTGCCAGCAGTGACTTGGAGACTGGGCACACCGGGGAGCTGTTTTTT,CASSDLETGHTGELFF
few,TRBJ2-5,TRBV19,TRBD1,TGTGCCAGTAGTATAGTCTGGACAGGGTTATTAGAGACCCAGTACTTC,CASSIVWTGLLETQYF
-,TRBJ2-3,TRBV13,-,TGTGCCAGCGAAGCACTTATTTCGGACTACCCCTTCACAGATACGCAGTATTTT,CASEALISDYPFTDTQYF
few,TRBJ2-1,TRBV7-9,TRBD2,TGTGCCAGCAGGGGTAGCGGCCAGCGGGAGTCATTCGAGCAGTTCTTC,CASRGSGQRESFEQFF
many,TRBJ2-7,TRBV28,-,TGTGCCAGCAGTTTATCAAACGAGGGTTACGAGCAGTACTTC,CASSLSNEGYEQYF
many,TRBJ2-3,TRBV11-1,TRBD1,TGTGCCAGCAGCTTAGAGGAGACAGGGGCGACAGATACGCAGTATTTT,CASSLEETGATDTQYF
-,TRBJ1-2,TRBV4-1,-,TGCGCCAGCAGCCAAGATCAGGGGCCTAACTATGGCTACACCTTC,CASSQDQGPNYGYTF
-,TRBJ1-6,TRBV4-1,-,TGCGCCAGCAGCCCCGGACAGAATAATTCACCCCTCCACTTT,CASSPGQNNSPLHF
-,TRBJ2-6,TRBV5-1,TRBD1,TGCGCCAGCAGCTTGGCGGGACAGGGGAACTCTGGGGCCAACGTCCTGACTTTC,CASSLAGQGNSGANVLTF
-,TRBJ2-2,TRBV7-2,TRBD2,TGTGCCAGCAGCTTAGAATCGGGTCCGGGGGGGCCTAGCGGGGAGCTGTTTTTT,CASSLESGPGGPSGELFF
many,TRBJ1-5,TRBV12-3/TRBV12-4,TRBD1,TGTGCCAGCAGTGACAGGGTTGATCCGAATCAGCCCCAGCATTTT,CASSDRVDPNQPQHF
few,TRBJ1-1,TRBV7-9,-,TGTGCCAGCAGCTTAGACAGGGATGAAGCTTTCTTT,CASSLDRDEAFF
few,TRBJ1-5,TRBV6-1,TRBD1,TGTGCCAGCAGTGAAAGACAGGGGGGCAATCAGCCCCAGCATTTT,CASSERQGGNQPQHF
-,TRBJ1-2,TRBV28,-,TGTGCCAGCAGGCTTATACAGGGATCTAACTATGGCTACACCTTC,CASRLIQGSNYGYTF
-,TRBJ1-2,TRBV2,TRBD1,TGTGCCAGGAGGGACAGGAGCTACACCTTC,CARRDRSYTF
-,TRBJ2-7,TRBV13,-,TGTGCCAGCAGCTTTAGCAGCAACGAGCAGTACTTC,CASSFSSNEQYF